This T cell receptor (beta chain) was profiled in a study of PD-L1 blockade in urothelial cancer. Measured with immunoSEQ multiplex PCR; TCRdb has only the in-frame clones, and not every one. The table records around 93,000 clones, around four fifths of them present only once. The ends lost 1 base at V and 5 bases at J; junction bases unmatched: 6. CDR1 and CDR2 (germline): LNHNV, YYDKDF (reference sequence). The length of the CDR3 is 15 residues. Time point noted: peripheral blood 6 weeks after treatment start. The genes are TRBV15 and TRBJ1-1, with TRBD1 matching 8 bases. The clonotype comes from a man between 65 and 85 years old with urothelial cancer. The material was PBMCs, obtained around atezolizumab (anti-PD-L1) treatment. The CDR3 bases are TGTGCCACCAGCAGAGGGACAGGGTCGGAGACTGAAGCTTTCTTT. Residues: CATSRGTGSETEAFF.